This TCR beta chain was identified during a study of blood T cell repertoires in COVID-19 (dated by TCRdb to 2018 to 2020). Regarding the research as a whole: The collaborator samples originated in the United States, Italy and Spain and spanned the acute and convalescent phases of COVID-19. The material from the prospective study consisted of cDNA or gDNA derived from T cells, B-cell-depleted T cells, or PBMCs. The dataset comprised deeply sampled blood TCRbeta repertoires from subjects exposed to, actively infected with, or recovered from COVID-19. The repertoires were made available in a free public database intended to serve as a resource for research on the immune response to SARS-CoV-2. Samples were obtained from the ongoing ImmuneRACE study (first 160 participants) and from 1,000 to 1,500 subjects provided by 6 global collaborators. The sample metadata nearly always contained a de-identified subject ID, COVID-19 status, age in years and sex. Where HLA class I and class II types were available, the types were taken from metadata supplied by the sample provider, not from assay-based typing.

Each collaborating institution followed its own protocols to collect whole blood in K2EDTA tubes. Collaborator samples were shipped for TCRbeta analysis as frozen whole blood, isolated PBMCs, or DNA extracted from either sample type. TCRbeta CDR3 regions were amplified from genomic DNA using the immunoSEQ Assay, a bias-controlled multiplex PCR. Regarding the original processing steps: Nucleated cell counts per sample were estimated from amplification of reference gene primers within the assay. To quantify the absolute abundance of each unique TCRbeta CDR3 rearrangement, sequence reads were collapsed and filtered. For each sample, productive Simpson clonality was calculated as the square root of Simpson's diversity index over productive rearrangements. TCRdb took this table from immuneACCESS and kept in-frame rearrangements with V and J called. Such tables lack part of the clones; where checked against another copy, unresolved V genes explain under half of the gap, and the rest is unexplained. V, J and clone size derive from that table, while D and trimming were established from the DNA sequence. The sample data list 70,000 to 100,000 clones, and approximately 82% of these were observed just once. The ten largest clonotypes hold 5.5% to 7.5% of the sample.

Worth noting for this clone: This clone's antigen is unknown. Per-base quality was not reported, and no clone a single base away is much larger than it.

Paper-wide results and their limitations: How much clinical and demographic metadata was included differed by source and by participant, and the metadata was provided uncurated.

The receptor comes from a man aged 45-65 years with active or convalescent COVID-19. The sequenced sample was peripheral blood.

The CDR3 protein sequence reads: CASSSLTEGQYF. The nucleotide sequence reads TGTGCCAGCAGCTCGCTTACGGAGGGGCAGTATTTT. Rearrangement joined TRBV11-2 to TRBJ2-3; a tentative D call is TRBD2 (6 bases match). Trimming removed 4 bases from V and 11 bases from J, leaving 13 bases between the germline ends. CDR1 is given as SGHAT and CDR2 as FQNNGV, both from the germline V gene. From its cysteine to its phenylalanine, the CDR3 spans 12 amino acids. Here the CDR3 DNA is all that survives: 36 bases in frame from base 1.